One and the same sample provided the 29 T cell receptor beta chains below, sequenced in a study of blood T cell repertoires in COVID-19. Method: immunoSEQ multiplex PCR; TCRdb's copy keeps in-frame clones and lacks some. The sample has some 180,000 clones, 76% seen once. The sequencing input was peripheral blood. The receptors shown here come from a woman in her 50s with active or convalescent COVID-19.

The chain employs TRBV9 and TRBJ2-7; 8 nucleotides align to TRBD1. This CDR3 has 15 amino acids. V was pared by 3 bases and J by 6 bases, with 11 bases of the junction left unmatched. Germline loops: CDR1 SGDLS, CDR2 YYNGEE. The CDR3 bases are TGTGCCAGCAGCGCCCGGGGAGACAGGGGTTCCGAGCAGTACTTC. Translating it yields CASSARGDRGSEQYF.

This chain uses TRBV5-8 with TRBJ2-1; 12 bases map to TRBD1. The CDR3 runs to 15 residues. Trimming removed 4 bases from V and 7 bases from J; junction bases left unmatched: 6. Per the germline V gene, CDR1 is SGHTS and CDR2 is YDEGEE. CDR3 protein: CASSLRDRGLNEQFF. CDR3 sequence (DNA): TGTGCCAGCAGCCTCCGGGACAGGGGGCTTAATGAGCAGTTCTTC. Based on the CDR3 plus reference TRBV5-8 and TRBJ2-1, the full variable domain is EAGVTQSPTHLIKTRGQQATLRCSPISGHTSVYWYQQALGLGLQFLLWYDEGEERNRGNFPPRFSGRQFPNYSSELNVNALELEDSALYLCASSLRDRGLNEQFFGPGTRLTVL.

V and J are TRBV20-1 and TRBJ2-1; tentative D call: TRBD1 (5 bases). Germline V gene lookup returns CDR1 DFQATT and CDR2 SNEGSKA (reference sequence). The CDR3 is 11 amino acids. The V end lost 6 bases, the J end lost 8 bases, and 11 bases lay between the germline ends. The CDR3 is CSALGRDEQFF. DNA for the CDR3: TGCAGTGCCCTAGGCAGGGATGAGCAGTTCTTC.

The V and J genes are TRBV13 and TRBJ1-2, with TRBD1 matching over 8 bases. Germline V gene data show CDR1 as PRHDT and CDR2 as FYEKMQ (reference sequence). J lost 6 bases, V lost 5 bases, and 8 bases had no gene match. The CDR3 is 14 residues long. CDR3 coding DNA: TGTGCCAGCAGCCGCCAACAGGGGGAGGATGGCTACACCTTC. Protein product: CASSRQQGEDGYTF.

CDR3 residues: CASSGASSGRYEEQYF. In DNA form, the CDR3 reads TGCGCCAGCAGCGGCGCCTCTAGCGGGAGGTATGAGGAGCAGTACTTC. The chain employs TRBV5-1 and TRBJ2-7; 11 bases fit TRBD2. This CDR3 is 16 amino acids long. Losses at the gene ends were 4 bases for V and 7 bases for J; bases not matched to a gene: 13. Germline values: CDR1 SGHRS, CDR2 YFSETQ.

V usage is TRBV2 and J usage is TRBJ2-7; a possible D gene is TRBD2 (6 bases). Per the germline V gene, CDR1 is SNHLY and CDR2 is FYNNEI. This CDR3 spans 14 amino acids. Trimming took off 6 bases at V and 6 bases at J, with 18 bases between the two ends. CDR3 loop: CASRKTSVSGEQYF. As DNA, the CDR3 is TGTGCCAGCAGGAAGACTAGTGTATCGGGCGAGCAGTACTTC.

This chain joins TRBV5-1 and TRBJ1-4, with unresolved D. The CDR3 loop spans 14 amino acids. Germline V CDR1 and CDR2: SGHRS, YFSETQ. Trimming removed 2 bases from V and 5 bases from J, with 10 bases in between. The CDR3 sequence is CASSLAPGNEKLFF. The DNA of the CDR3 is TGCGCCAGCAGCTTAGCCCCCGGGAATGAAAAACTGTTTTTT.

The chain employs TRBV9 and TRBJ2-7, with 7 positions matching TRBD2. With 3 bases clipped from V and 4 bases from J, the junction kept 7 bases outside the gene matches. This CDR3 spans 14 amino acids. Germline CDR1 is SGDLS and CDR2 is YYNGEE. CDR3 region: CASSADGGEYEQYF. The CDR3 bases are TGTGCCAGCAGCGCCGATGGGGGGGAATACGAGCAGTACTTC.

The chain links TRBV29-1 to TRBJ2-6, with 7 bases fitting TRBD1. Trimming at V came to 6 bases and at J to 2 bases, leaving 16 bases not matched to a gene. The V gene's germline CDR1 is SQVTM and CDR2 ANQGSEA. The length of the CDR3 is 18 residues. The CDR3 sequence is CSVPARQQGMTGANVLTF. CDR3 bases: TGCAGCGTCCCTGCCCGACAACAGGGGATGACTGGGGCCAACGTCCTGACTTTC.

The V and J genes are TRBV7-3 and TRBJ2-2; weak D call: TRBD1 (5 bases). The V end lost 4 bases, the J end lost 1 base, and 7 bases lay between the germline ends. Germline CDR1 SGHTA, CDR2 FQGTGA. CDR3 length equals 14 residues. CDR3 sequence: CASSSTVNTGELFF. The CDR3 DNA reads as TGTGCCAGCAGCTCGACAGTGAACACCGGGGAGCTGTTTTTT.

The CDR3 here is CASSQGLAGAYEQYF. As DNA, the CDR3 is TGTGCCAGCAGCCAAGGACTAGCGGGGGCCTACGAGCAGTACTTC. This chain joins TRBV7-2 and TRBJ2-7; 13 nucleotides match TRBD2. CDR3 length: 15 amino acids. CDR1 and CDR2 from the germline V gene are SGHTA and FQGNSA. J was trimmed by 2 bases and V by 5 bases; bases with no gene match: 3.

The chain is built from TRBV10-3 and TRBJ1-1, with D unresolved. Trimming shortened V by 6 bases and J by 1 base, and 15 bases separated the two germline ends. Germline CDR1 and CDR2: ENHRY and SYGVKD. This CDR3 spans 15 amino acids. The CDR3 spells CAIRRQSEGNTEAFF. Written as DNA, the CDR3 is TGTGCCATCAGGCGGCAGTCGGAGGGGAACACTGAAGCTTTCTTT.

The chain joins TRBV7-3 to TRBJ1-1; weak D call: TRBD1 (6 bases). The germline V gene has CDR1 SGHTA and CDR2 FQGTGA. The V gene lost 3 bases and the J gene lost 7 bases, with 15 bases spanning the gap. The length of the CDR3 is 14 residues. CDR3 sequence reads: CASSFQGRGSEAFF. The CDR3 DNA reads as TGTGCCAGCAGCTTCCAGGGGAGGGGTAGTGAAGCTTTCTTT.

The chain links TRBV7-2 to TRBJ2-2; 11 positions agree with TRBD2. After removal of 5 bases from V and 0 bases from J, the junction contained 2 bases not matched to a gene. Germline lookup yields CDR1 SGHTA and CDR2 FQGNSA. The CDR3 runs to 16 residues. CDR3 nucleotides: TGTGCCAGCAGCCCGACTAGCGGGACGAACACCGGGGAGCTGTTTTTT. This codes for CASSPTSGTNTGELFF.

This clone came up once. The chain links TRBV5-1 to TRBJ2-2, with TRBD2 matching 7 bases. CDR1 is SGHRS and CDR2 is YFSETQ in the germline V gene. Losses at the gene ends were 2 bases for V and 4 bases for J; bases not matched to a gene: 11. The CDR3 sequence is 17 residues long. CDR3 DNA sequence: TGCGCCAGCAGCTTCTCAATGACTAGCCCTAGCACCGGGGAGCTGTTTTTT. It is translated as CASSFSMTSPSTGELFF.

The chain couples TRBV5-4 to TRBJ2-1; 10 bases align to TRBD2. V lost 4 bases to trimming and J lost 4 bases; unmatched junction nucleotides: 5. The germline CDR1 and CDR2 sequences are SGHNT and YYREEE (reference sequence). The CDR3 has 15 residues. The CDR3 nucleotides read TGTGCCAGCAGCCCATCTAGCGGGAGTTACAATGAGCAGTTCTTC. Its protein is CASSPSSGSYNEQFF.

CDR3 sequence: CASSLSFLGRALNQPQHF. The CDR3 bases are TGTGCCAGCAGTTTATCCTTCTTGGGCAGGGCTCTTAATCAGCCCCAGCATTTT. J is TRBJ1-5 and V is TRBV28, with D tentatively TRBD1 (5 bases). In germline, CDR1 is MDHEN, CDR2 SYDVKM. Trimming stripped 1 base from V and 4 bases from J, with 20 bases between. The CDR3 runs to 18 residues.

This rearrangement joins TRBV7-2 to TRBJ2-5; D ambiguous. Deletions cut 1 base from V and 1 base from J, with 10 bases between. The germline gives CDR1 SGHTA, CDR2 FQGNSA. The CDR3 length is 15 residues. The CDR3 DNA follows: TGTGCCAGCAGCTTAGTTAGTCGAGCCCAAGAGACCCAGTACTTC. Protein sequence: CASSLVSRAQETQYF.

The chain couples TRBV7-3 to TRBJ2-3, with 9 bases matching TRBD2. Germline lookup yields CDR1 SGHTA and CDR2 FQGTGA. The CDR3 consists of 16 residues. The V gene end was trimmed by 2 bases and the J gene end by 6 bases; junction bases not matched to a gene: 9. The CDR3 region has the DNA TGTGCCAGCAGCTTAGGACTAGCGATCCCCGGGGATACGCAGTATTTT. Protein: CASSLGLAIPGDTQYF.

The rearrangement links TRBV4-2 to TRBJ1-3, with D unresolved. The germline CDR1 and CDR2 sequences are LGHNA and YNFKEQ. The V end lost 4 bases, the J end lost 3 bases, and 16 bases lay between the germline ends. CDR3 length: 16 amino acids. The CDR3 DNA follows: TGTGCCAGCAGCCCCGTCGACGGAGACCTTGGAAACACCATATATTTT. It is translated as CASSPVDGDLGNTIYF.

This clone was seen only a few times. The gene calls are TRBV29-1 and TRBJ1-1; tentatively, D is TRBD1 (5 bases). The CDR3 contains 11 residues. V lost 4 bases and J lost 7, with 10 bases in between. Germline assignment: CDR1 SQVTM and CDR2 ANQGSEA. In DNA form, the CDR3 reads TGCAGCGTTGGACAGATAAATGAAGCTTTCTTT. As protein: CSVGQINEAFF. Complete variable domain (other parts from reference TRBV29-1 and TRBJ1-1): SAVISQKPSRDICQRGTSLTIQCQVDSQVTMMFWYRQQPGQSLTLIATANQGSEATYESGFVIDKFPISRPNLTFSTLTVSNMSPEDSSIYLCSVGQINEAFFGQGTRLTVV.

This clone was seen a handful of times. Written as DNA, the CDR3 is TGCAGTGCTAGTTTCACCCCTACGGGCACTGAAGCTTTCTTT. This gives the protein CSASFTPTGTEAFF. V and J are TRBV20-1 and TRBJ1-1; D is uncertain. Trimming cost V 3 bases and J 4 bases, with 15 bases left between them. The CDR3 has 14 amino acids. Germline assignment: CDR1 DFQATT and CDR2 SNEGSKA (reference sequence).

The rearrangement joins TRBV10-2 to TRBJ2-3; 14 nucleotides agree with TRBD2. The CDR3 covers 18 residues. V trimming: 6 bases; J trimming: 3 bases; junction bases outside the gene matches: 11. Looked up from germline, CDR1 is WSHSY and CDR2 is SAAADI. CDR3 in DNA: TGCGCCAGCAGCGTCAGACTAGCGGGAGGGCCGGGGACAGATACGCAGTATTTT. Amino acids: CASSVRLAGGPGTDTQYF.

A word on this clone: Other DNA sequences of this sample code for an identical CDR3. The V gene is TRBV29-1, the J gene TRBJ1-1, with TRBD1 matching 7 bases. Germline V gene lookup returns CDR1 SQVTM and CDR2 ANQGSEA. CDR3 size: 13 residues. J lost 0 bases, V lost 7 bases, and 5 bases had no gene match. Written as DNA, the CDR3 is TGCAGCGGTAGACAGGGAATGAACACTGAAGCTTTCTTT. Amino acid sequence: CSGRQGMNTEAFF.

The CDR3 reads CASSFAGGAGETQYF. In DNA form, the CDR3 reads TGTGCCAGCAGTTTCGCCGGGGGGGCCGGAGAGACCCAGTACTTC. The chain joins TRBV6-5 to TRBJ2-5; 8 nucleotides agree with TRBD2. Per germline, CDR1 MNHEY and CDR2 SVGAGI. This CDR3 region has 15 residues. Losses at the gene ends were 4 bases for V and 4 bases for J; bases not matched to a gene: 8.

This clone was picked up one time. The CDR3 bases are TGTGCCAGCAGCTTAGCAGTAGGCGGAGACACAGATACGCAGTATTTT. It encodes CASSLAVGGDTDTQYF. The chain combines TRBV7-3 with TRBJ2-3; no clear D. Germline V gene lookup returns CDR1 SGHTA and CDR2 FQGTGA. The CDR3 contains 16 residues. V was shortened by 2 bases and J by 2 bases, with 14 bases between the two germline ends. The full variable domain, with the rest looked up from reference TRBV7-3 and TRBJ2-3, is GAGVSQTPSNKVTEKGKYVELRCDPISGHTALYWYRQSLGQGPEFLIYFQGTGAADDSGLPNDRFFAVRPEGSVSTLKIQRTERGDSAVYLCASSLAVGGDTDTQYFGPGTRLTVL.

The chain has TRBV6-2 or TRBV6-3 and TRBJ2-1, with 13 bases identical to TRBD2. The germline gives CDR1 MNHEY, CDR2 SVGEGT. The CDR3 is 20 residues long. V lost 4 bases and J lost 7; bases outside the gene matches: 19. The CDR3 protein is CASSSFPGLAGPLSWNEQFF. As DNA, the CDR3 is TGTGCCAGCAGTTCCTTCCCGGGACTAGCGGGACCCCTGTCTTGGAATGAGCAGTTCTTC.

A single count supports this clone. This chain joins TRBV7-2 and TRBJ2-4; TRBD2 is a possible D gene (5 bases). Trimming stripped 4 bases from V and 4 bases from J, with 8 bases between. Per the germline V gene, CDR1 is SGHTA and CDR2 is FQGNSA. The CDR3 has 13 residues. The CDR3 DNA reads TGTGCCAGCAGCTCCAGCGGAAAAAACATTCAGTACTTC. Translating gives CASSSSGKNIQYF.

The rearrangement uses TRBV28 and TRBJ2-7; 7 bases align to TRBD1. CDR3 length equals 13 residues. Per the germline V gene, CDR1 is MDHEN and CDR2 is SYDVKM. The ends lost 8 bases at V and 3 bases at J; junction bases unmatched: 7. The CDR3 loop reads CASRDRAYYEQYF. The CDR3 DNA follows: TGTGCCAGCCGCGACAGGGCTTACTACGAGCAGTACTTC.